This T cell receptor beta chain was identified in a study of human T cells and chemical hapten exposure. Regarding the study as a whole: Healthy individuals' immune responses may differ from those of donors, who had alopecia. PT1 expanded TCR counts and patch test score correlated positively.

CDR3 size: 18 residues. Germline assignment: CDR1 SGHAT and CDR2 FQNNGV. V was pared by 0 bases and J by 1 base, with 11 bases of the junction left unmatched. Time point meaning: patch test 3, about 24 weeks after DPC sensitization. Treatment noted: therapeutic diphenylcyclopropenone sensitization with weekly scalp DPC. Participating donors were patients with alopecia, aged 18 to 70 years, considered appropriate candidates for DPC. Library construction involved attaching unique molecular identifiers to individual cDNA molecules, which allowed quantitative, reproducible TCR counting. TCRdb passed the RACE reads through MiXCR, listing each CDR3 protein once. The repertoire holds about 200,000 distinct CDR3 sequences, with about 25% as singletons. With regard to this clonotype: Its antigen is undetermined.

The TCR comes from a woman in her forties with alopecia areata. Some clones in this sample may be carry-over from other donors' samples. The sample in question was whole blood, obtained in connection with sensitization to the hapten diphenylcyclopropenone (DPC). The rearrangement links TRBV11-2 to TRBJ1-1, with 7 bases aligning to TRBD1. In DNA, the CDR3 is TGTGCCAGCAGCTTAGATCCGGCAGGGGGTGGGCAGAACACTGAAGCTTTCTTT. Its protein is CASSLDPAGGGQNTEAFF.